The sequence of this TCR beta chain was determined in a study of shared clonotypes between healthy human individuals. Method: immunoSEQ multiplex PCR; TCRdb's copy keeps in-frame clones and lacks some. The sample includes millions of clones, just over 90% of them seen just once. Germline V lookup: CDR1 SGHDT, CDR2 YYEEEE. The CDR3 loop spans 15 amino acids. V dropped 3 bases and J dropped 2 bases, with 12 bases sitting between them. This clone was seen just once. Other DNA sequences in the same sample also yield this CDR3. Donors were healthy HIV-negative adults without recently reported acute infections or vaccinations.

The chain employs TRBV5-6 and TRBJ2-1; D might be TRBD2 (6 bases). The specimen sequenced was naive CD4+ T cells from PBMCs. Subset specified: CD45RA+ positively selected. The sequence came from a man aged 18 to 30 in good health. Some clones in this sample may be carry-over from other donors' samples. CDR3 DNA sequence: TGTGCCAGCAGCTCCGGGACTCGTCCCTACAATGAGCAGTTCTTC. Translating it yields CASSSGTRPYNEQFF.